The 26 T cell receptor beta chains reported below all come from one sample, sequenced in a study of cytomegalovirus exposure and HLA in healthy donors. 13 Jbeta primers and 60 Vbeta primers were used for the PCR. Clones were read by immunoSEQ multiplex PCR, and TCRdb kept only the in-frame ones, dropping some. The repertoire holds about 140,000 clones, with 73% as singletons. The sample consisted of PBMCs. The source is a woman between 40 and 50 years old in good health and CMV-seronegative.

The V gene is TRBV21-1, the J gene TRBJ2-7; TRBD1 is the table's D call and was not checked against the DNA. TRBV21-1 is termed a pseudogene. The CDR3 extends over 18 amino acids. CDR3 DNA: TGTGCCAGCAGCACCTTAGACAGTAATCCTTGTAGCTCCTACGAGCAGTACGTC. Protein sequence: CASSTLDSNPCSSYEQYV.

The V and J genes are TRBV25-1 and TRBJ2-5; D may be TRBD2 (5 bases). Germline V gives CDR1 MGHDK, CDR2 SYGVNS. V dropped 1 base and J dropped 3 bases, with 12 bases sitting between them. This CDR3 comprises 15 residues. The CDR3 sequence: CASSEFRGSEETQYF. The CDR3 DNA reads TGTGCCAGCAGTGAATTTCGGGGATCCGAAGAGACCCAGTACTTC.

The rearrangement links TRBV6-6 to TRBJ1-6; 7 positions agree with TRBD1. Germline V lookup: CDR1 MNHNY, CDR2 SVGAGI (reference sequence). V shed 6 bases and J 7 bases; nucleotides not matched to a gene: 6. There are 14 residues in the CDR3. In nucleotides, the CDR3 is TGTGCCAGCAGACCGGGACAGCAAAATTCACCCCTCCACTTT. Its protein is CASRPGQQNSPLHF.

The V call is TRBV4-1, the J call TRBJ1-3; tentatively, D is TRBD1 (6 bases). The germline CDR1 and CDR2 sequences are MGHRA and YSYEKL. The CDR3 sequence is 13 residues long. The V end was cut by 4 bases, the J end by 5 bases, with 9 bases between. Here the CDR3 DNA reads TGCGCCAGCAGCCTCCAGGGGAGAAACACCATATATTTT. This gives the protein CASSLQGRNTIYF.

J is TRBJ2-7 and V is TRBV27; perhaps TRBD1 as D (6 bases). Germline V lookup: CDR1 MNHEY, CDR2 SMNVEV (reference sequence). This CDR3 has 15 amino acids. V lost 0 bases and J lost 4, with 13 bases in between. The CDR3 sequence: CASSLSGDTQYEQYF. CDR3 DNA: TGTGCCAGCAGTTTATCGGGGGACACACAATACGAGCAGTACTTC.

The rearrangement uses TRBV19 and TRBJ1-3, with no clear D. Germline CDR1 is LNHDA and CDR2 is SQIVND (reference sequence). This CDR3 spans 15 amino acids. V lost 5 bases and J 0 bases, leaving 11 bases between the germline ends. The CDR3 spells CASSLLLGSGNTIYF. DNA for the CDR3: TGTGCCAGTAGTCTACTTCTCGGCTCTGGAAACACCATATATTTT.

The chain combines TRBV19 with TRBJ2-7, with D perhaps matching TRBD1 (5 bases). Germline CDR1 reads LNHDA; CDR2 reads SQIVND (reference sequence). The CDR3 consists of 15 residues. V lost 1 base, J lost 3 bases, and 13 bases lay in between. This CDR3 is CASSIAIDSNYEQYV. In DNA, the CDR3 is TGTGCCAGTAGTATAGCGATCGACAGCAACTACGAGCAGTACGTC.

This clone was picked up a small number of times. The chain has TRBV7-2 and TRBJ1-1, with TRBD1 matching over 12 bases. V trimming: 5 bases; J trimming: 5 bases; junction bases outside the gene matches: 3. The CDR3 is 14 amino acids. Germline CDR1 and CDR2: SGHTA and FQGNSA. The CDR3, as DNA: TGTGCCAGCAGCAAGGGACAGGGGGCAACTGAAGCTTTCTTT. This sequence encodes CASSKGQGATEAFF.

The V and J genes are TRBV19 and TRBJ1-1; D is undetermined. The V end was cut by 3 bases, the J end by 0 bases, with 8 bases between. The germline CDR1 and CDR2 sequences are LNHDA and SQIVND (reference sequence). The CDR3 covers 14 residues. CDR3 protein: CASSMEGLNTEAFF. CDR3 bases: TGTGCCAGTAGTATGGAGGGCCTGAACACTGAAGCTTTCTTT. Looking up the rest from reference TRBV19 and TRBJ1-1 gives the full variable domain: DGGITQSPKYLFRKEGQNVTLSCEQNLNHDAMYWYRQDPGQGLRLIYYSQIVNDFQKGDIAEGYSVSREKKESFPLTVTSAQKNPTAFYLCASSMEGLNTEAFFGQGTRLTVV.

V and J are TRBV29-1 and TRBJ1-2, with D possibly being TRBD1 (6 bases). Per the germline V gene, CDR1 is SQVTM and CDR2 is ANQGSEA. The CDR3 sequence is 16 residues long. The germline V and J ends were trimmed by 7 bases and 2 bases, with 23 bases remaining between them. Here the CDR3 DNA reads TGCAGCGCCGACGGGCGCGCAGGGGAGAGGAACTATGGCTACACCTTC. Translating gives CSADGRAGERNYGYTF. The full variable domain, in which reference TRBV29-1 and TRBJ1-2 provide the parts outside the CDR3, is SAVISQKPSRDICQRGTSLTIQCQVDSQVTMMFWYRQQPGQSLTLIATANQGSEATYESGFVIDKFPISRPNLTFSTLTVSNMSPEDSSIYLCSADGRAGERNYGYTFGSGTRLTVV.

This clone has just a few counts. The CDR3, as DNA: TGCGCCAGCAGCTTGGAGCAGGCAGGGGTTAATTCACCCCTCCACTTT. Its protein product is CASSLEQAGVNSPLHF. The chain employs TRBV5-1 and TRBJ1-6, with D tentatively TRBD1 (6 bases). This CDR3 has 16 amino acids. Germline-derived CDR1 and CDR2 are SGHRS and YFSETQ. V was shortened by 0 bases and J by 6 bases, with 13 bases between the two germline ends.

This sequence joins TRBV11-2 and TRBJ2-5; 10 bases are shared with TRBD2. There are 18 residues in the CDR3. The V and J ends lost 1 base and 2 bases, in that order; junction bases with no gene match: 10. Looked up from germline, CDR1 is SGHAT and CDR2 is FQNNGV. Written as DNA, the CDR3 is TGTGCCAGCAGCTTAGTCTTTCGGCTAGCGGGGGAACAAGAGACCCAGTACTTC. Encoded protein: CASSLVFRLAGEQETQYF. Full variable domain (outside the CDR3, taken from reference TRBV11-2 and TRBJ2-5): EAGVAQSPRYKIIEKRQSVAFWCNPISGHATLYWYQQILGQGPKLLIQFQNNGVVDDSQLPKDRFSAERLKGVDSTLKIQPAKLEDSAVYLCASSLVFRLAGEQETQYFGPGTRLLVL.

This rearrangement joins TRBV4-1 to TRBJ2-7, with 9 nucleotides matching TRBD2. J gave up 4 bases and V 0 bases, and 10 bases lay outside the gene matches. This CDR3 comprises 17 residues. Per germline, CDR1 MGHRA and CDR2 YSYEKL. In DNA, the CDR3 is TGCGCCAGCAGCCAAGATGAGGCTAGCGGGGATTGGTACGAGCAGTACTTC. Amino acid sequence: CASSQDEASGDWYEQYF.

The count of this clone is one. The chain is built from TRBV4-2 and TRBJ2-1; D might be TRBD2 (7 bases). V was cut by 4 bases and J by 6 bases, with 16 bases left in between. Germline CDR1 is LGHNA and CDR2 is YNFKEQ. The CDR3 has 15 amino acids. The CDR3 region is CASSLHGRGGNEQFF. CDR3 DNA: TGTGCCAGCAGCCTCCACGGTAGGGGGGGCAATGAGCAGTTCTTC.

V usage is TRBV5-8 and J usage is TRBJ1-1; D remains ambiguous. Trimming cost V 1 base and J 10 bases, with 14 bases left between them. Germline values: CDR1 SGHTS, CDR2 YDEGEE. The CDR3 contains 13 residues. In nucleotides, the CDR3 is TGTGCCAGCAGCTTGCTAGACGCTGTCGGAGCTTTCTTT. Translating gives CASSLLDAVGAFF.

V and J are TRBV27 and TRBJ1-1; D unclear. The length of the CDR3 is 14 residues. V was trimmed by 4 bases and J by 1 base, leaving 10 bases between them. Germline CDR1 reads MNHEY; CDR2 reads SMNVEV (reference sequence). The CDR3 coding sequence is TGTGCCAGCAGTTCCCCGGAGAGGAACACTGAAGCTTTCTTT. Its protein is CASSSPERNTEAFF.

The chain joins TRBV5-6 to TRBJ2-3; 9 positions agree with TRBD1. The CDR3 covers 16 residues. J lost 4 bases, V lost 0 bases, and 6 bases had no gene match. CDR1 and CDR2 from the germline V gene are SGHDT and YYEEEE. CDR3 sequence: CASSLALGQGADTQYF. The DNA for the CDR3 is TGTGCCAGCAGCTTGGCCCTGGGACAGGGCGCAGATACGCAGTATTTT.

The chain has TRBV18 and TRBJ1-5; 8 nucleotides match TRBD1. The germline V gene has CDR1 KGHSH and CDR2 LQKENI. Trimming cost V 5 bases and J 5 bases; bases outside gene matches: 8. The CDR3 covers 15 residues. The chain's CDR3 is CASSSGTGSYQPQHF. The CDR3, as DNA: TGTGCCAGCTCATCCGGGACAGGCAGTTATCAGCCCCAGCATTTT.

The chain has TRBV4-1 and TRBJ2-1; 9 bases agree with TRBD2. Losses at the gene ends were 0 bases for V and 3 bases for J; bases not matched to a gene: 0. There are 15 residues in the CDR3. In germline, CDR1 is MGHRA, CDR2 YSYEKL. The CDR3 here is CASSQELAGYNEQFF. Here the CDR3 DNA reads TGCGCCAGCAGCCAAGAACTAGCGGGCTACAATGAGCAGTTCTTC.

In its sample, this clone was seen a few times. The chain is built from TRBV7-6 and TRBJ2-1; 10 positions agree with TRBD1. The junction had 3 bases not matched to a gene; V was cut back by 2 bases and J by 8 bases. Looked up from germline, CDR1 is SGHVS and CDR2 is FNYEAQ. This CDR3 is built from 14 residues. The CDR3 DNA reads as TGTGCCAGCAGCTTATGGGACAGGGGCGATGAGCAGTTCTTC. This translates into CASSLWDRGDEQFF.

This clone was counted between two and nine times. The rearrangement joins TRBV27 to TRBJ1-1, with TRBD1 as a possible D gene (6 bases). Germline CDR1 and CDR2: MNHEY and SMNVEV (reference sequence). This CDR3 comprises 15 residues. The V end lost 5 bases, the J end lost 5 bases, and 18 bases lay between the germline ends. The CDR3 is CASSATARGGTEAFF. The CDR3 DNA follows: TGTGCCAGCAGTGCGACAGCCAGGGGAGGGACTGAAGCTTTCTTT.

The J gene is TRBJ1-3, the V gene TRBV6-5; no definite D call. Germline V gene data show CDR1 as MNHEY and CDR2 as SVGAGI. Trimming shortened V by 5 bases and J by 7 bases, and 15 bases separated the two germline ends. The CDR3 sequence is 14 residues long. The CDR3: CASSTDPRGNTIYF. DNA for the CDR3: TGTGCCAGCAGTACAGACCCCCGAGGGAACACCATATATTTT.

The chain's CDR3 is CATVAGRYSYNEQFF. CDR3 bases: TGTGCAACAGTAGCGGGGAGGTACTCCTACAATGAGCAGTTCTTC. The chain carries TRBV12-2 and TRBJ2-1; the table names TRBD2, a call not compared with the DNA. TRBV12-2 is described as a pseudogene. The CDR3 loop spans 15 amino acids.

The rearrangement uses TRBV11-1 and TRBJ2-1, with D perhaps TRBD2 (5 bases). Germline assignment: CDR1 SGHAT and CDR2 FQDESV (reference sequence). The germline V and J ends were trimmed by 3 bases and 8 bases, with 8 bases remaining between them. There are 12 residues in the CDR3. The CDR3: CASSLDSDEQFF. CDR3 coding DNA: TGTGCCAGCAGCTTGGATAGCGATGAGCAGTTCTTC.

The chain employs TRBV7-2 and TRBJ1-2; the match to TRBD1 covers 7 bases. Germline lookup yields CDR1 SGHTA and CDR2 FQGNSA. The CDR3 runs to 13 residues. Trimming at V came to 4 bases and at J to 7 bases, leaving 6 bases not matched to a gene. Here the CDR3 reads CASSSRQGSGYTF. The CDR3 nucleotides read TGTGCCAGCAGCTCGCGACAGGGTTCTGGCTACACCTTC. Supplemented by reference TRBV7-2 and TRBJ1-2, the full variable domain reads GAGVSQSPSNKVTEKGKDVELRCDPISGHTALYWYRQSLGQGLEFLIYFQGNSAPDKSGLPSDRFSAERTGGSVSTLTIQRTQQEDSAVYLCASSSRQGSGYTFGSGTRLTVV.

The rearrangement uses TRBV5-6 and TRBJ2-5; possibly TRBD2 for D (6 bases). Trimming removed 3 bases from V and 5 bases from J, with 20 bases in between. CDR1 is SGHDT and CDR2 is YYEEEE in the germline V gene. The CDR3 extends over 16 amino acids. The DNA of the CDR3 is TGTGCCAGCAGCTCCCTTAGTCGTGGGAGGATCGAGACCCAGTACTTC. This translates into CASSSLSRGRIETQYF.